The clone carrying this T cell receptor (beta chain) was detected only a few times. In the source study's methods: The assay estimated nucleated cells by amplifying reference gene primers. Some clones are missing from TCRdb's copy, which holds only in-frame ones; the method was immunoSEQ multiplex PCR. V and J calls and clone size are as listed in that table; D and trimming were resolved from the DNA. The table has roughly 88,000 clones, 75% to 90% seen once. CDR1 is MNHEY, CDR2 SVGEGT, per germline. The CDR3 is made up of 14 amino acids. Unmatched junction bases numbered 2, after V lost 1 base and J lost 7 bases. The record originates from a study of blood T cell repertoires in COVID-19. At the level of the study: The United States, Italy and Spain were the sources of the acute and convalescent COVID-19 samples. PBMCs, B-cell-depleted T cells, or T cells were the source of the cDNA or gDNA that made up the material.

The sequencing input was peripheral blood. V gene TRBV6-2 or TRBV6-3 combines with J gene TRBJ2-1, with 9 bases identical to TRBD1. This receptor was taken from a woman aged 80 or older with active or convalescent COVID-19. The CDR3 nucleotides read TGTGCCAGCAGTTACTACAGGGGGCGGAATGAGCAGTTCTTC. Translated: CASSYYRGRNEQFF.